The 20 T cell receptor beta chains in this list originate from one sample, sequenced in a study of T cell changes during pregnancy in multiple sclerosis. Sequenced by immunoSEQ multiplex PCR; TCRdb stores in-frame clones only, minus some. The table includes about 100,000 clones, roughly 92% detected once. Specimen: peripheral blood, collected in the second trimester of pregnancy. The receptors here all came from a female donor with multiple sclerosis, enrolled in a pregnancy study.

J is TRBJ2-3 and V is TRBV18; TRBD1 agrees at 11 bases. This CDR3 is built from 14 residues. Germline values: CDR1 KGHSH, CDR2 LQKENI. Losses at the gene ends were 6 bases for V and 5 bases for J; bases not matched to a gene: 4. The CDR3 loop reads CASSLDRGQDTQYF. In nucleotides, the CDR3 is TGTGCCAGCTCTCTGGACAGGGGGCAAGATACGCAGTATTTT.

The chain carries TRBV7-3 and TRBJ2-7; the D gene is possibly TRBD1 (6 bases). V was cut by 2 bases and J by 2 bases, with 13 bases left in between. The V gene's germline CDR1 is SGHTA and CDR2 FQGTGA. The CDR3 loop spans 15 amino acids. CDR3 residues: CASSLQAGAPYEQYF. CDR3 DNA sequence: TGTGCCAGCAGCTTACAGGCAGGGGCCCCCTACGAGCAGTACTTC.

The V gene is TRBV7-6, the J gene TRBJ1-5; 7 bases line up with TRBD1. From germline, CDR1 is SGHVS and CDR2 FNYEAQ. The CDR3 is 14 amino acids. V lost 5 bases, J lost 3 bases, and 4 bases stayed unmatched. The CDR3 spells CASSLDRANQPQHF. CDR3 DNA: TGTGCCAGCAGCCTCGACAGGGCCAATCAGCCCCAGCATTTT.

V is TRBV5-1 and J is TRBJ2-7; 10 bases match TRBD1. With V trimmed by 4 bases and J by 6 bases, 7 bases remained unmatched. CDR3 length: 14 residues. The germline V gene has CDR1 SGHRS and CDR2 YFSETQ. CDR3 sequence: CASSILTGGPEQYF. The DNA of the CDR3 is TGCGCCAGCAGCATTCTGACAGGGGGCCCCGAGCAGTACTTC.

The chain uses TRBV7-7 and TRBJ2-2; TRBD2 matches at 8 bases. The CDR3 contains 16 residues. V was clipped by 5 bases and J by 3 bases; unmatched bases: 8. The germline gives CDR1 SSHAT, CDR2 FNYEAQ (reference sequence). The CDR3 loop is CASSNSGGGDTGELFF. The DNA for the CDR3 is TGTGCCAGCAGCAACAGCGGGGGCGGGGACACCGGGGAGCTGTTTTTT.

This sequence joins TRBV5-8 and TRBJ2-3; TRBD2 agrees at 14 bases. The V gene end was trimmed by 4 bases and the J gene end by 3 bases; junction bases not matched to a gene: 4. Germline values: CDR1 SGHTS, CDR2 YDEGEE. The CDR3 has 16 amino acids. The CDR3 reads CASSKRTSGGTDTQYF. The CDR3 nucleotides are TGTGCCAGCAGCAAACGGACTAGCGGGGGGACAGATACGCAGTATTTT.

The gene calls are TRBV9 and TRBJ2-1; D is perhaps TRBD2 (5 bases). The CDR3 has 14 residues. V was shortened by 2 bases and J by 8 bases, with 14 bases between the two germline ends. Germline CDR1 SGDLS, CDR2 YYNGEE. In DNA form, the CDR3 reads TGTGCCAGCAGCGTCTCGGGGTCTAAGGATGAGCAGTTCTTC. Translation gives CASSVSGSKDEQFF. The full variable domain, completed using reference TRBV9 and TRBJ2-1, is DSGVTQTPKHLITATGQRVTLRCSPRSGDLSVYWYQQSLDQGLQFLIQYYNGEERAKGNILERFSAQQFPDLHSELNLSSLELGDSALYFCASSVSGSKDEQFFGPGTRLTVL.

The V and J genes are TRBV19 and TRBJ2-1; D is perhaps TRBD2 (5 bases). Germline CDR1 is LNHDA and CDR2 is SQIVND (reference sequence). V lost 7 bases, J lost 0 bases, and 10 bases lay in between. The CDR3 runs 14 residues. The CDR3 nucleotides read TGTGCCAGTAAAACCGGGAACTCCTACAATGAGCAGTTCTTC. It encodes CASKTGNSYNEQFF. Together with reference TRBV19 and TRBJ2-1, the CDR3 gives the full variable domain: DGGITQSPKYLFRKEGQNVTLSCEQNLNHDAMYWYRQDPGQGLRLIYYSQIVNDFQKGDIAEGYSVSREKKESFPLTVTSAQKNPTAFYLCASKTGNSYNEQFFGPGTRLTVL.

The DNA of the CDR3 is TGTGCCAGCAGCCTGGGCAGGGGTACCGATGAGCAGTTCTTC. This gives the protein CASSLGRGTDEQFF. This chain joins TRBV7-7 and TRBJ2-1; tentative D call: TRBD1 (6 bases). Germline-derived CDR1 and CDR2 are SSHAT and FNYEAQ (reference sequence). This CDR3 has 14 residues. Trimming pared 5 bases from V and 8 bases from J, leaving 16 bases between.

This chain connects TRBV19 to TRBJ1-5, with D uncertain. From germline, CDR1 is LNHDA and CDR2 SQIVND (reference sequence). This CDR3 is 14 amino acids long. V was cut by 2 bases and J by 7 bases, with 12 bases left in between. The CDR3 DNA sequence: TGTGCCAGTAGTATAAACATGGTGAGGCAGCCCCAGCATTTT. Translated: CASSINMVRQPQHF. Supplemented by reference TRBV19 and TRBJ1-5, the full variable domain reads DGGITQSPKYLFRKEGQNVTLSCEQNLNHDAMYWYRQDPGQGLRLIYYSQIVNDFQKGDIAEGYSVSREKKESFPLTVTSAQKNPTAFYLCASSINMVRQPQHFGDGTRLSIL.

This chain links TRBV9 with TRBJ2-1; TRBD2 might be the D (5 bases). This CDR3 comprises 15 residues. V lost 4 bases and J 6 bases, leaving 17 bases between the germline ends. Germline V gene lookup returns CDR1 SGDLS and CDR2 YYNGEE. The CDR3 spells CASSSPINGLNEQFF. CDR3 sequence (DNA): TGTGCCAGCAGCTCACCTATAAACGGACTCAATGAGCAGTTCTTC. Combining the CDR3 with reference TRBV9 and TRBJ2-1 gives the whole variable domain DSGVTQTPKHLITATGQRVTLRCSPRSGDLSVYWYQQSLDQGLQFLIQYYNGEERAKGNILERFSAQQFPDLHSELNLSSLELGDSALYFCASSSPINGLNEQFFGPGTRLTVL.

This clone was seen a handful of times. This rearrangement joins TRBV6-1 to TRBJ1-1; 8 bases line up with TRBD1. This CDR3 comprises 14 residues. From germline, CDR1 is MNHNS and CDR2 SASEGT. The ends lost 8 bases at V and 1 base at J; junction bases unmatched: 6. This CDR3 is CASENRGTNTEAFF. Here the CDR3 DNA reads TGTGCCAGCGAAAACAGGGGGACGAACACTGAAGCTTTCTTT.

This rearrangement joins TRBV7-3 to TRBJ1-2, with D hard to call. Trimming stripped 2 bases from V and 2 bases from J, with 9 bases between. Germline V gene lookup returns CDR1 SGHTA and CDR2 FQGTGA. This CDR3 spans 14 amino acids. In nucleotides, the CDR3 is TGTGCCAGCAGCTTACGCAACAGCAACTATGGCTACACCTTC. The encoded protein is CASSLRNSNYGYTF.

The chain has TRBV28 and TRBJ1-5; D perhaps matches TRBD1 (6 bases). V lost 4 bases and J lost 0, with 16 bases in between. CDR3 length: 17 amino acids. Germline values: CDR1 MDHEN, CDR2 SYDVKM. CDR3 in amino acids: CASSSLGAILSNQPQHF. The CDR3 nucleotides read TGTGCCAGCAGTTCCCTGGGGGCCATACTTAGCAATCAGCCCCAGCATTTT.

The chain combines TRBV6-6 with TRBJ2-2, with TRBD2 identical over 8 bases. Trimming took 8 bases from V and 2 from J; bases not matched to a gene: 7. Per germline, CDR1 MNHNY and CDR2 SVGAGI (reference sequence). There are 15 residues in the CDR3. The CDR3 nucleotides read TGTGCCAGCTTCATGGCGGGGGGAAACACCGGGGAGCTGTTTTTT. Its translation: CASFMAGGNTGELFF.

This clone was recorded once. V and J are TRBV27 and TRBJ2-1; TRBD2 matches 15 bases. V was clipped by 4 bases and J by 0 bases; unmatched bases: 7. Germline V gene data show CDR1 as MNHEY and CDR2 as SMNVEV (reference sequence). The CDR3 consists of 19 residues. The CDR3 coding sequence is TGTGCCAGCAGTTCGGGACTAGCGGGAGGACCGAGCTCCTACAATGAGCAGTTCTTC. Translating gives CASSSGLAGGPSSYNEQFF.

This clone has just a few counts. The J gene is TRBJ1-1, the V gene TRBV29-1, with D perhaps TRBD1 (5 bases). Trimming removed 4 bases from V and 1 base from J, with 7 bases in between. CDR3 size: 12 residues. The germline gives CDR1 SQVTM, CDR2 ANQGSEA. CDR3 bases: TGCAGCGTTGGGGGGGGGAACACTGAAGCTTTCTTT. Encoded protein: CSVGGGNTEAFF.

This clone was observed once. This rearrangement joins TRBV9 to TRBJ2-1, with 8 bases matching TRBD2. V lost 3 bases to trimming and J lost 8 bases; unmatched junction nucleotides: 7. The CDR3 spans 14 residues. Germline CDR1 reads SGDLS; CDR2 reads YYNGEE. The CDR3 DNA reads TGTGCCAGCAGCGAGGGACTAGGGAGGGATGAGCAGTTCTTC. Its protein product is CASSEGLGRDEQFF.

The V and J genes are TRBV5-1 and TRBJ2-1, with D possibly being TRBD2 (6 bases). Germline assignment: CDR1 SGHRS and CDR2 YFSETQ. V was pared by 4 bases and J by 4 bases, with 12 bases between. The CDR3 is 14 residues long. The CDR3 bases are TGCGCCAGCAGCCGGGCTAGCGTTTACAATGAGCAGTTCTTC. Residues: CASSRASVYNEQFF.

The genes are TRBV6-1 and TRBJ1-2; tentative D call: TRBD1 (5 bases). V dropped 6 bases and J dropped 4 bases, with 15 bases sitting between them. Per germline, CDR1 MNHNS and CDR2 SASEGT. The length of the CDR3 is 14 residues. The CDR3 nucleotides read TGTGCCAGCAGCCCCCGACTGGGGGGCTATGGCTACACCTTC. Its protein product is CASSPRLGGYGYTF.